This entry features one TCR beta chain sequence. The antigen is unknown. The sample originates from a study of memory CD4+ T cells and cytomegalovirus serostatus. For the study at large: Healthy Belgian adult donors included under ten CMV-positive and 20 to 30 CMV-negative people.

Whole-study findings and limits: Each of approximately 69 CMV-associated TCRbeta sequences occurred in one to five individuals. The CMV-associated TCR signature appears largely within the CD4+ memory repertoire.

Study processing details: Out-of-frame sequences were removed, leaving a few million distinct TCRbeta sequences. Data came from immunoSEQ multiplex PCR; TCRdb stores just in-frame clones and leaves some out. V, J and clone size derive from that table, while D and trimming were established from the DNA sequence. The repertoire holds 50,000 to 60,000 clones, approximately 82% seen once, with 2% in the top ten. Germline V gene lookup returns CDR1 SGDLS and CDR2 YYNGEE. The germline V and J ends were trimmed by 0 bases and 2 bases, with 8 bases remaining between them. This CDR3 has 14 amino acids. The sort gate was single viable CD3+CD4+CD8-CD45RO+ cells for memory CD4+ T cells.

The TCR originated in an adult in good health and CMV-seropositive. This chain connects TRBV9 to TRBJ2-5; no clear D gene. Specimen: memory CD4+ T cells from blood. The CDR3 coding sequence is TGTGCCAGCAGCGTAGGGAGCATACAAGAGACCCAGTACTTC. Translation: CASSVGSIQETQYF.